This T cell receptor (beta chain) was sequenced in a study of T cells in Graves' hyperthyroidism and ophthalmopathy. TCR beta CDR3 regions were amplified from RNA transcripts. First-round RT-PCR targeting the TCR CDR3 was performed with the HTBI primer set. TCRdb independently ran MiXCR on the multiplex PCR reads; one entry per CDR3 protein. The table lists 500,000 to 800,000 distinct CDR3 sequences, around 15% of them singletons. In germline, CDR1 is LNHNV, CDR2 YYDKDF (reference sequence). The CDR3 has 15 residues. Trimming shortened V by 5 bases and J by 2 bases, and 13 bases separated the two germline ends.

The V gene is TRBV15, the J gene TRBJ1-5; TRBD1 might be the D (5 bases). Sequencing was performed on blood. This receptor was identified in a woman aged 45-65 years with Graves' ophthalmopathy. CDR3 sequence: CATSLALGGNQPQHF. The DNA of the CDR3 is TGTGCCACCAGCCTCGCGTTGGGGGGCAATCAGCCCCAGCATTTT.